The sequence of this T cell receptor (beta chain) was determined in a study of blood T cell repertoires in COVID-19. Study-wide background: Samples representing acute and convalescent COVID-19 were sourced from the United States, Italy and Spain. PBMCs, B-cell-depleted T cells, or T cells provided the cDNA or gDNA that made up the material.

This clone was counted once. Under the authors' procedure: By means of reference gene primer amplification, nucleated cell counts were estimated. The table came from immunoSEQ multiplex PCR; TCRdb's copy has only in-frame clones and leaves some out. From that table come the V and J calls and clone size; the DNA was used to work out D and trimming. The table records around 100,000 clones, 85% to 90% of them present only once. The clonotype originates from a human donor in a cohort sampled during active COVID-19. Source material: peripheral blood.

The CDR3 protein is CASSVVAGEGLGGYTF. In DNA form, the CDR3 reads TGTGCCAGCAGCGTAGTAGCAGGGGAGGGTTTGGGTGGCTACACCTTC. This chain joins TRBV9 and TRBJ1-2, with D tentatively TRBD1 (6 bases). The CDR3 spans 16 residues. Germline V gene lookup returns CDR1 SGDLS and CDR2 YYNGEE. The V and J ends lost 0 bases and 7 bases respectively, with 19 bases between them.